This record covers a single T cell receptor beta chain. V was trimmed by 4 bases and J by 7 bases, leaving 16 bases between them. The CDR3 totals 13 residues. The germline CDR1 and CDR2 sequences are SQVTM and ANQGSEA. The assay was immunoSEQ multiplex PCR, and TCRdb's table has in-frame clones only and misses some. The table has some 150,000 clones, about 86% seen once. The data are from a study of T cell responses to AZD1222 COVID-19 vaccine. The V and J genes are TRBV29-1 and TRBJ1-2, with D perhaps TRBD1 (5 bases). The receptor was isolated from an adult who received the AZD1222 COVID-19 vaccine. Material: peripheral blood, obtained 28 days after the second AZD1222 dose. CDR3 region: CSVVEVGEVGYTF. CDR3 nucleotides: TGCAGCGTTGTAGAGGTAGGGGAAGTTGGCTACACCTTC.